This T cell receptor (beta chain) comes out of a study of T cell changes during pregnancy in multiple sclerosis. Sequencing was performed with immunoSEQ multiplex PCR; in TCRdb, only in-frame clones are kept and a portion is missing. The sample shows fewer than 75,000 clones, roughly nine tenths of them seen only once. The CDR3 totals 18 residues. Source: CD8+ T cells from peripheral blood mononuclear cells, taken before pregnancy. The source of this sequence is a female donor with multiple sclerosis, enrolled in a pregnancy study. The rearrangement uses TRBV12-2 and TRBJ2-3; the D call TRBD1 from the table was never checked on the DNA. TRBV12-2 is termed a pseudogene. The CDR3 protein is CASRLNVETGNSTDTQYF. CDR3 coding DNA: TGTGCAAGTCGCTTAAATGTGGAGACAGGGAATAGCACAGATACGCAGTATTTT.